This TCR beta chain comes out of a study of shared clonotypes between healthy human individuals (dated by TCRdb to the early 2020s). For context, the study as a whole: The cohort comprised a couple of women and three men aged 18 to 49 years. For each donor, three plates each were used for CD4 naive and CD4 memory, two plates were used for CD8 naive, and one plate was used for CD8 memory. To estimate repertoire size and how much clonotype sharing occurs between individuals, the study deeply sequenced the blood TCR repertoires of about five healthy adults. Between about 0.9 and 8.9 billion PBMCs per donor were obtained by leukapheresis. Libraries were prepared and TCR repertoires were sequenced by different laboratories using diverse techniques, in order to increase sequencing depth and limit assay-specific biases. The investigation overall reported the following: Naive subsets generally had larger estimated clonotype richness than memory subsets did. Sharing across a few donors was observed for around 5% of naive CD4, 3.5% of naive CD8, 2.3% of memory CD4, and about 0.38% of memory CD8 clonotypes. Because the study included only a small number of donors, the genetic and exposure-history diversity represented was limited. Incomplete sequencing was indicated by rarefaction of sorted-subset datasets, despite the large sequencing depth. Sampling was restricted to blood, and TCR repertoires in tissues likely differ from the TCR repertoires found in blood. Higher generation probabilities were observed for clonotypes shared by all four sorted-subset donors than for non-shared clonotypes. Pairwise subsampling indicated that sequencing depth was expected to affect the degree of clonotype sharing among donors.

The germline V gene gives CDR1 as MGHRA and CDR2 as YSYEKL. Trimmed from V: 3 bases; trimmed from J: 5 bases; junction bases lacking a gene match: 3. Reading from cysteine to phenylalanine, the CDR3 counts 13 amino acids. Only CDR3 DNA is held: 39 bases, read in frame from base 1. Of note for this clone: This receptor's antigen is unknown. Nothing much larger sits one base from this clone, and base qualities are not available. This specimen includes other DNA sequences encoding the same CDR3.

CD8 naive samples were CD45RO-negative cells positively selected for CCR7, giving a CD45RA+CCR7+ population that excluded TemRA cells. The donors were healthy, HIV-negative adults who had no recently reported acute infections or vaccinations. All donors were Caucasian adults living in Nashville, Tennessee, USA. Blood was collected by leukapheresis, and PBMCs were isolated by Ficoll-Histopaque density gradient centrifugation and then cryopreserved in liquid nitrogen vapor phase. Analytical flow cytometry was used to check the purity and quantity of each magnetically sorted T cell population. Genomic DNA was isolated from each sorted fraction and quantified by UV absorbance on a Nanodrop 2000c. TCR CDR3 regions were amplified from genomic DNA by multiplex PCR using the deep immunoSEQ assay. Genomic DNA extracted from each cell subset was distributed evenly over all wells of several immunoSEQ 96-well plates, and each plate served as one replicate. For sorted subsets, each replicate PCR was loaded with about 0.2 ug genomic DNA, equivalent to about 33,000 T cell genomes. The purified libraries were quantified using a Qubit 3.0 fluorometer, sized with a Bioanalyzer 2100, and then quantified again using the KAPA Library Quantification kit. Each immunoSEQ 96-well plate was sequenced on its own single-read 150-cycle Illumina NextSeq 550 flow cell. The authors processed their data as follows. Because the immunoSEQ output held only junctional sequences and lacked quality scores, the filtering could not match the filtering applied to full-length reads. Sequences were annotated with PyIR, a Python wrapper for IgBLAST v1.9, and V/J genes and CDR3 were assigned using IMGT germline references. Any read was removed if the V/J assignment was weak (E-value above 1e-6), the CDR3 was missing, or the read contained stop codons, out-of-frame junctions, or ambiguous translated residues. V3J clonotypes were defined by identical inferred V gene, J gene, and CDR3 amino acid sequence. Percentage overlap between repertoires was calculated by dividing the number of shared unique clonotypes by the size of the smaller repertoire. Repertoire richness was assessed with RTK rarefaction, the Chao1 estimator, and Recon v2.1 estimates of unobserved clonotypes. Generation probabilities for all TCRbeta clonotypes obtained by the gDNA method from several donors were computed using OLGA. Entries here come from immuneACCESS through TCRdb and include only in-frame sequences with V and J called. Some clones fail to appear in such tables; in the studies checked, an unresolved V gene covers under half of the shortfall, and the cause of the remainder is unknown. V, J and clone size are taken as reported in that table, and D and trimming were inferred from the DNA itself. The sample records about 2 million clones, about 95% of which are singletons. The top ten clones comprise 1% to 1.5% of the sample.

The sample taken for sequencing was naive CD8+ T cells sorted from blood. The sample's cell subset or site label, in plain terms: CD45RA+CCR7+. The sequence joins TRBV4-1 to TRBJ2-7, and TRBD1 matches 8 of the central bases. This receptor was obtained from a man aged 18 to 30 in good health. At the DNA level, the sequence is TGCGCCAGCAGCCAGACAGGGGTCAACGAGCAGTACTTC. This is translated as CASSQTGVNEQYF.